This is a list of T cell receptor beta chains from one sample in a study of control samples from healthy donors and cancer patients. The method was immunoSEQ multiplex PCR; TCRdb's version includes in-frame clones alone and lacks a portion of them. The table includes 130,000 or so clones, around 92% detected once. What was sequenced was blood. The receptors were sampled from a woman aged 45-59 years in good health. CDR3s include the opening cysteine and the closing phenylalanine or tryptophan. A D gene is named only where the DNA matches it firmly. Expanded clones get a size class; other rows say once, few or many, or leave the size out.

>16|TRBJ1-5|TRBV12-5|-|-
TGTGCTAGTGGAGTCCGAACTCCTGGGGGCAATCAGCCCCAGCATTTT
CASGVRTPGGNQPQHF
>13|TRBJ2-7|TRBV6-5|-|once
TGTGCCAGCAGGGTAAGAGGGACCGACGAGCAGTACTTC
CASRVRGTDEQYF
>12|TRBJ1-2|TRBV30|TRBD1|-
TGTGCCTGCCGGGACAGGGGATACGGCTACACCTTC
CACRDRGYGYTF
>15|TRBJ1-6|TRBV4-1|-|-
TGCGCCAGCAGCCAAGGAACAGGAGTAGAGTCACCCCTCCACTTT
CASSQGTGVESPLHF
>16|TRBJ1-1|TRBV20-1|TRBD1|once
TGCAGTGCTAGTCGGGACAGACAAGTTGGTTGGGGGGGAGCTTTCTTT
CSASRDRQVGWGGAFF
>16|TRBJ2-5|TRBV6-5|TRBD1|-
TGTGCCAGCAGTTACTCGGGGACAGCGACCCAAGAGACCCAGTACTTC
CASSYSGTATQETQYF
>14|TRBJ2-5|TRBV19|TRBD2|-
TGTGCCAGTAGTATGCGGGGCGGGAGTGAGACCCAGTACTTC
CASSMRGGSETQYF
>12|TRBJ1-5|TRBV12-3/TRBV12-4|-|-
TGTGCCAGCAGTTCAACAGCTTTGCCCCGGCATTTT
CASSSTALPRHF
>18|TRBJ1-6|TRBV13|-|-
TGTGCCAGCAGCTTAGAGGGAGGCTCGACCTCCTATAATTCACCCCTCCACTTT
CASSLEGGSTSYNSPLHF
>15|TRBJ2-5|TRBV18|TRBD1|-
TGTGCCAGCTCATTACAATCAGGGGGCCAAGAGACCCAGTACTTC
CASSLQSGGQETQYF
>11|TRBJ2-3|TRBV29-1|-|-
TGCAGCGTTCGGGGCACAGATACGCAGTATTTT
CSVRGTDTQYF
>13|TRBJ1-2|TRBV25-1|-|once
TGTGCCAGCAGTGGACGGGGCTTTTATGGCTACACCTTC
CASSGRGFYGYTF
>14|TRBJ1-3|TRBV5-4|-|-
TGTGCCAGCAGCTTATGGACGGGGGAGGACACCATATATTTT
CASSLWTGEDTIYF
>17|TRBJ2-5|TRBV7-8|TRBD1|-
TGTGCCAGCAGCTTAGGGGTTGAAAAGGGGGCTCAAGAGACCCAGTACTTC
CASSLGVEKGAQETQYF
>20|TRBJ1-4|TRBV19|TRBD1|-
TGTGCCAGTAGGAAGTCCGGGACAGGTCTGCGGGCTGCAACTAATGAAAAACTGTTTTTT
CASRKSGTGLRAATNEKLFF
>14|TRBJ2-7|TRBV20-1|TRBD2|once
TGCAGTGCTAGTTTAGCGGGGGGAACTCGCGAGCAGTACTTC
CSASLAGGTREQYF
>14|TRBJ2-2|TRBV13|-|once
TGTGCCAGCAGCTTAGGGGCGAACACCGGGGAGCTGTTTTTT
CASSLGANTGELFF
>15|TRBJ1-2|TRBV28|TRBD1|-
TGTGCCAGCAGTTCTCCGGGACAGGCCGACTATGGCTACACCTTC
CASSSPGQADYGYTF
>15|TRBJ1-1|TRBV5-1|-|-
TGCGCCAGCAGCTTGGCCGGAACCATGAACACTGAAGCTTTCTTT
CASSLAGTMNTEAFF
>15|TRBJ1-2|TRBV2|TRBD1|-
TGTGCCAGCGGCGGGACAGGGGTACTTCGGTATGGCTACACCTTC
CASGGTGVLRYGYTF
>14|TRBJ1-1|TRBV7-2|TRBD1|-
TGTGCCAGCAGCACAACAGGGGGCCGAACTGAAGCTTTCTTT
CASSTTGGRTEAFF
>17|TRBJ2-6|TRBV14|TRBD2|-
TGTGCCAGCAGCCATGGGACTAGACCCTCTGGGGCCAACGTCCTGACTTTC
CASSHGTRPSGANVLTF
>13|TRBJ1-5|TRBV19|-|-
TGTGCCAGTAGTATAGCCCATGGACAGCCCCAGCATTTT
CASSIAHGQPQHF
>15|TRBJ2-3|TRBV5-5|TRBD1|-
TGTGCCAGCAGCTTGGGGTCAGGGGGCCCAGATACGCAGTATTTT
CASSLGSGGPDTQYF
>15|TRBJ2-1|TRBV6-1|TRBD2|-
TGTGCCAGCAGTGAAACTAGCGGGGCCATGGGGGAGCAGTTCTTC
CASSETSGAMGEQFF
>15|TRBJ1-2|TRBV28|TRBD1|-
TGTGCCAGCAGTCCGATCGTCGACAGGGGGCTTGGCTACACCTTC
CASSPIVDRGLGYTF
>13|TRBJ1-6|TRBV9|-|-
TGTGCCAGCAGCGTAGTGGGAGACTCACCCCTCCACTTT
CASSVVGDSPLHF
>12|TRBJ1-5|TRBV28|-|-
TGTGCCAGCAGTAAGGACCTTCAGCCCCAGCATTTT
CASSKDLQPQHF
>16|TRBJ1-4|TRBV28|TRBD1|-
TGTGCCAGCAGTAGTCCGGGACAGGGCACTAATGAAAAACTGTTTTTT
CASSSPGQGTNEKLFF
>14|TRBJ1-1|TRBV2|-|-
TGTGCCAGCACAGGGGCAGGTCTGAACACTGAAGCTTTCTTT
CASTGAGLNTEAFF
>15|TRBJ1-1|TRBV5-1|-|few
TGCGCCAGCAGCTTCCGTCTCCGGGGGAACACTGAAGCTTTCTTT
CASSFRLRGNTEAFF
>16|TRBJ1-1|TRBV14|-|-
TGTGCCAGCAGCAGATTAGGGACGGTTCTCTACGGTGAAGCTTTCTTT
CASSRLGTVLYGEAFF
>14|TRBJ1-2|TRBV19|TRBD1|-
TGTGCCAGTAGGCGACAGGGGGCCCCCTATGGCTACACCTTC
CASRRQGAPYGYTF
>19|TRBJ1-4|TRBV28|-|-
TGTGCCAGCAGTTTATCGGTACTCTCCTTCGTTCGTACTAATGAAAAACTGTTTTTT
CASSLSVLSFVRTNEKLFF
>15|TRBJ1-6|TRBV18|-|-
TGTGCCAGCTCCCCGTCCGCGGGAGTGGACTCACCCCTCCACTTT
CASSPSAGVDSPLHF
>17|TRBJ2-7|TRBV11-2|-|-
TGTGCCAGCAGCGAAGGTTATGGTGGGACAACTCCCTACGAGCAGTACTTC
CASSEGYGGTTPYEQYF
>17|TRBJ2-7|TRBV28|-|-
TGTGCCAGCAGTATTCCTTCCCGGGGACGACGGAGGGACGAGCAGTACTTC
CASSIPSRGRRRDEQYF
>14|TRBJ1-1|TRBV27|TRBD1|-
TGTGCCAGCAAACGACAGGGCCGGAACACTGAAGCTTTCTTT
CASKRQGRNTEAFF
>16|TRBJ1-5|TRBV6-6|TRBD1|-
TGTGCCAGCAGTTACTCGAAGGGGACAGCGAATCGGCCCCAGCATTTT
CASSYSKGTANRPQHF
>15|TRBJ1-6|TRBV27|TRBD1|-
TGTGCCAGCAGTAACGACAGGGGGCTTGGTTCACCCCTCCACTTT
CASSNDRGLGSPLHF
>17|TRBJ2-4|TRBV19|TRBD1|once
TGTGCCAGTAGTATGGTGTGGCTGGGGCAGGGGGAAAACATTCAGTACTTC
CASSMVWLGQGENIQYF
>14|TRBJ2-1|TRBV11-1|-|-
TGTGCCAGCAGCTTAACCATAGCGGCCGATGAGCAGTTCTTC
CASSLTIAADEQFF
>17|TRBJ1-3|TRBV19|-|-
TGTGCCAGTAGTAGACGGACAGCCGCGTCCTCTGGAAACACCATATATTTT
CASSRRTAASSGNTIYF
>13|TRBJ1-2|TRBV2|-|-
TGTGCCAGCAGTGGCTCAGGGTACCATGGCTACACCTTC
CASSGSGYHGYTF
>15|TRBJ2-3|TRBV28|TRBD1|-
TGTGCCAACAGCCGGGGACAGGGGGCGCAAGATACGCAGTATTTT
CANSRGQGAQDTQYF
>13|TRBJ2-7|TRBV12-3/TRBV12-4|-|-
TGTGCCAGCAGCCCTGGCGGCCCCGGCGAGCAGTACTTC
CASSPGGPGEQYF
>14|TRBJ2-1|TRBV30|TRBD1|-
TGTGCCTGGAGTCAAACCTCAGGGGGCGGTGAGCAGTTCTTC
CAWSQTSGGGEQFF
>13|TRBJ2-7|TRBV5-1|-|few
TGCGCCAGCAGCTTGGACAGGGCCTACGAGCAGTACTTC
CASSLDRAYEQYF
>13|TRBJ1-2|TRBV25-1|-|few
TGTGCCAGCAGTGGGACAGCCATAGGTGGCTACACCTTC
CASSGTAIGGYTF
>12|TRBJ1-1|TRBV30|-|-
TGTGCCTGGAGAGGGGGTGGTGCTGAAGCTTTCTTT
CAWRGGGAEAFF
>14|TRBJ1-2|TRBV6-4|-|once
TGTGCCAGCAGTGACTCGAGACGGGACTGTGGCTACACCTTC
CASSDSRRDCGYTF
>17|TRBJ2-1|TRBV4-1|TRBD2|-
TGCGCCAGCAGCCAAGAGGGGTTAGGACTAGCGGACAATGAGCAGTTCTTC
CASSQEGLGLADNEQFF
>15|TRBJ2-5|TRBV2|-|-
TGTGCCAGCAGTGATACAGCCACGGCGCGAGAGACCCAGTACTTC
CASSDTATARETQYF
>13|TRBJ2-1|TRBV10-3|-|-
TGTGCCATCATGGCGGAAAATTACAATGAGCAGTTCTTC
CAIMAENYNEQFF
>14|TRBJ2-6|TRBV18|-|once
TGTGCCAGCTCACCGGGGACTGGGGCCAACGTCCTGACTTTC
CASSPGTGANVLTF
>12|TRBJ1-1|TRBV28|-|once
TGTGCCAGCAGTTTATTACGGGGTGAAGCTTTCTTT
CASSLLRGEAFF
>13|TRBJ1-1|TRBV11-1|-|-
TGTGCCAGCAGCTTAGACTGGCGGGCTGAAGCTTTCTTT
CASSLDWRAEAFF
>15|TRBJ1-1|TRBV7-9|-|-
TGTGCCAGCAGCGAGGTAGGGGCGGGGAACACTGAAGCTTTCTTT
CASSEVGAGNTEAFF